A single sample is the source of the 9 T cell receptor beta chains below, sequenced in a study of T cells in Graves' hyperthyroidism and ophthalmopathy. There were TCR beta CDR3 regions amplified from RNA transcripts. RT-PCR in the first round (using the HTBI primer set) targeted the TCR CDR3. MiXCR was run by TCRdb on the multiplex PCR reads, yielding one entry per CDR3 protein. The sample holds hundreds of thousands of distinct CDR3 sequences; 12% to 15% are singletons and the top ten take approximately 10%. What was sequenced was blood. The receptors derive from a woman under 30 with Graves' hyperthyroidism.

This clonotype appeared many times. The V gene is TRBV6-4, the J gene TRBJ1-1, with a tentative D call TRBD1 (5 bases). With 6 bases removed from V and 2 bases from J, the gap between germline ends came to 16 bases. Germline lookup yields CDR1 MRHNA and CDR2 SNTAGT. The CDR3 is 15 residues long. CDR3 bases: TGTGCCAGCAGCATCCTTCCGGGGGGAAACACTGAAGCTTTCTTT. Amino acids: CASSILPGGNTEAFF.

The chain links TRBV20-1 to TRBJ2-5; tentative D call: TRBD2 (6 bases). Germline CDR1 is DFQATT and CDR2 is SNEGSKA (reference sequence). The CDR3 runs to 15 residues. Trimming took 4 bases from V and 3 from J, leaving 18 bases between them. The chain's CDR3 is CSANLRGSGKETQYF. As DNA, the CDR3 is TGCAGTGCTAACCTCCGGGGTAGCGGCAAAGAGACCCAGTACTTC.

This clonotype was counted many times. The gene calls are TRBV7-9 and TRBJ2-7; 9 nucleotides agree with TRBD1. Germline loops: CDR1 SEHNR, CDR2 FQNEAQ (reference sequence). There are 15 residues in the CDR3. Trimming cost V 3 bases and J 3 bases; bases outside gene matches: 6. The CDR3 spells CASSFLGDRDYEQYF. The CDR3 coding sequence is TGTGCCAGCAGCTTTTTAGGGGACAGGGACTACGAGCAGTACTTC.

This clonotype was found many times. The rearrangement uses TRBV11-2 and TRBJ1-2; tentatively, D is TRBD1 (6 bases). The V end lost 1 base, the J end lost 7 bases, and 13 bases lay between the germline ends. Germline V gene sequence: CDR1 SGHAT, CDR2 FQNNGV. The CDR3 loop spans 14 amino acids. CDR3 DNA: TGTGCCAGCAGCTTAGTAGGGGGGCCCGGTGGCTACACCTTC. This gives the protein CASSLVGGPGGYTF.

The sample holds many counts of this clonotype. The rearrangement links TRBV11-2 to TRBJ2-2, with D hard to call. Between the trimmed V and J ends, which lost 7 bases and 0 bases, there was a span of 9 bases. The CDR3 runs 14 residues. Germline V CDR1 and CDR2: SGHAT, FQNNGV. The CDR3 sequence is CASTTESNTGELFF. The DNA of the CDR3 is TGTGCCAGCACAACAGAGTCGAACACCGGGGAGCTGTTTTTT.

This clonotype was observed many times. The chain has TRBV27 and TRBJ2-4, with D possibly being TRBD1 (5 bases). The CDR3 sequence is 15 residues long. Trimming left V 2 bases short and J 1 base short, with 9 bases between. The germline V gene encodes CDR1 MNHEY and CDR2 SMNVEV (reference sequence). CDR3 in DNA: TGTGCCAGCAGTTTAGGGGCAGGGGCCAAAAACATTCAGTACTTC. Amino acid sequence: CASSLGAGAKNIQYF.

The V call is TRBV24-1, the J call TRBJ2-7; D possibly corresponds to TRBD1 (5 bases). The CDR3 runs to 14 residues. Germline lookup yields CDR1 KGHDR and CDR2 SFDVKD. V was clipped by 3 bases and J by 3 bases, with 11 bases between them. The CDR3 sequence: CATSDPGNIYEQYF. In DNA, the CDR3 is TGTGCCACCAGTGATCCAGGGAACATCTACGAGCAGTACTTC.

The sample holds many counts of this clonotype. This chain links TRBV13 with TRBJ1-5, with no clear D. V was trimmed by 0 bases and J by 6 bases, leaving 3 bases between them. The CDR3 runs 12 residues. Looked up from germline, CDR1 is PRHDT and CDR2 is FYEKMQ (reference sequence). The CDR3 is CASSLGAQPQHF. CDR3 in DNA: TGTGCCAGCAGCTTAGGGGCTCAGCCCCAGCATTTT. Supplemented by reference TRBV13 and TRBJ1-5, the full variable domain reads AAGVIQSPRHLIKEKRETATLKCYPIPRHDTVYWYQQGPGQDPQFLISFYEKMQSDKGSIPDRFSAQQFSDYHSELNMSSLELGDSALYFCASSLGAQPQHFGDGTRLSIL.

In its sample, this clonotype was seen a few times. The chain joins TRBV30 to TRBJ2-6; D unresolved. Germline lookup yields CDR1 GTSNPN and CDR2 SVGIG (reference sequence). With 3 bases removed from V and 2 bases from J, the gap between germline ends came to 11 bases. This CDR3 spans 15 amino acids. CDR3: CAWRRTATGANVLTF. The CDR3 DNA reads as TGTGCCTGGAGGCGCACAGCCACTGGGGCCAACGTCCTGACTTTC.